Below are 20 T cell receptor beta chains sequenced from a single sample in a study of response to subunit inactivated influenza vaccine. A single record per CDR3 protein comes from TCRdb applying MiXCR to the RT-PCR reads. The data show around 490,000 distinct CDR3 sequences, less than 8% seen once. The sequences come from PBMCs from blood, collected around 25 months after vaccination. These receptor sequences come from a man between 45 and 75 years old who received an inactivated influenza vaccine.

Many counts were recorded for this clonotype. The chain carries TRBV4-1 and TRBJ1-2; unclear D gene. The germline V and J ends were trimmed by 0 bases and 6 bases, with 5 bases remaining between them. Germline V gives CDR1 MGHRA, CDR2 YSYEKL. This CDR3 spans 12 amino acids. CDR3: CASSQETHGYTF. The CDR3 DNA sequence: TGCGCCAGCAGCCAAGAAACACATGGCTACACCTTC.

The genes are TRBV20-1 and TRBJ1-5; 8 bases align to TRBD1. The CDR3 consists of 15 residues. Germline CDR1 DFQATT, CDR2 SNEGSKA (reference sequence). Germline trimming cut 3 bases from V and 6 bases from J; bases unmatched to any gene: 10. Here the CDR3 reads CSARVGATGAQPQHF. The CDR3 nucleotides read TGCAGTGCTAGGGTGGGAGCGACAGGGGCTCAGCCCCAGCATTTT.

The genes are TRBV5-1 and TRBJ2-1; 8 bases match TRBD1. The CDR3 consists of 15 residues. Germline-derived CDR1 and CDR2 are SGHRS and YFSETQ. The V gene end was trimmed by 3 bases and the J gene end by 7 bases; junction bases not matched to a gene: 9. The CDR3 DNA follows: TGCGCCAGCAGCTACGGACAGGGCCTCGGGAATGAGCAGTTCTTC. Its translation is CASSYGQGLGNEQFF.

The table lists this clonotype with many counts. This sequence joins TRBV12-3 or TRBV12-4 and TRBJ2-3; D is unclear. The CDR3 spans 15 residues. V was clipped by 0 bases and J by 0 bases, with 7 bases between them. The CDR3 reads CASSLAGYSTDTQYF. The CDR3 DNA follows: TGTGCCAGCAGTTTAGCCGGTTATAGCACAGATACGCAGTATTTT.

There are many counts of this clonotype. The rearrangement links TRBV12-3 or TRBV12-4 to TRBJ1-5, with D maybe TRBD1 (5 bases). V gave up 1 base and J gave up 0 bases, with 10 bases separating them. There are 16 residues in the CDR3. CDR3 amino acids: CASSLGGHYSNQPQHF. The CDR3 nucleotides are TGTGCCAGCAGTTTAGGAGGACACTATAGCAATCAGCCCCAGCATTTT.

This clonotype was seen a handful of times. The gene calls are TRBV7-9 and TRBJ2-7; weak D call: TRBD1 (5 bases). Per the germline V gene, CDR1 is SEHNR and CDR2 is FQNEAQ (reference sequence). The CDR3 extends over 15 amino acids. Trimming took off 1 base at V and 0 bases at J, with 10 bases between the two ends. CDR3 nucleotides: TGTGCCAGCAGCTTAGGACAGTCGAGCTCCTACGAGCAGTACTTC. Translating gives CASSLGQSSSYEQYF. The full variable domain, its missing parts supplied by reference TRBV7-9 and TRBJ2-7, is DTGVSQNPRHKITKRGQNVTFRCDPISEHNRLYWYRQTLGQGPEFLTYFQNEAQLEKSRLLSDRFSAERPKGSFSTLEIQRTEQGDSAMYLCASSLGQSSSYEQYFGPGTRLTVT.

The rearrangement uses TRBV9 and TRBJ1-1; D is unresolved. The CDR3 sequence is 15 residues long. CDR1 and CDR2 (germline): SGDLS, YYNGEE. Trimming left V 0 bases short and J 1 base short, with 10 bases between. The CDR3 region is CASSVDGTTNTEAFF. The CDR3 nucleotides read TGTGCCAGCAGCGTAGATGGTACGACGAACACTGAAGCTTTCTTT.

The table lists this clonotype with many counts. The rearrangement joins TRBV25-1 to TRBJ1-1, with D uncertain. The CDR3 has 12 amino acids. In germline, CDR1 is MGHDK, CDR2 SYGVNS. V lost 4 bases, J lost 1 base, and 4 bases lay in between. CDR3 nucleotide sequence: TGTGCCAGCAGTGCGAAGAACACTGAAGCTTTCTTT. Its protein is CASSAKNTEAFF.

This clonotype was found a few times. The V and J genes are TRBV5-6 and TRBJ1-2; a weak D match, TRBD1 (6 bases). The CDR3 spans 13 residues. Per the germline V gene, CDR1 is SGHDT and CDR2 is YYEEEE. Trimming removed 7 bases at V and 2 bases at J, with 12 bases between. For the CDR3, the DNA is TGTGCCAGCGGGACACAGGGAAACTATGGCTACACCTTC. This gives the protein CASGTQGNYGYTF.

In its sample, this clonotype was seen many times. The CDR3 DNA reads TGTGCCAGCTCACCACCTTACCGGGAGGCCCTCTACGAGCAGTACTTC. This encodes CASSPPYREALYEQYF. The rearrangement links TRBV18 to TRBJ2-7, with 7 bases aligning to TRBD2. The germline V gene has CDR1 KGHSH and CDR2 LQKENI. The CDR3 has 16 residues. J gave up 3 bases and V 0 bases, and 8 bases lay outside the gene matches.

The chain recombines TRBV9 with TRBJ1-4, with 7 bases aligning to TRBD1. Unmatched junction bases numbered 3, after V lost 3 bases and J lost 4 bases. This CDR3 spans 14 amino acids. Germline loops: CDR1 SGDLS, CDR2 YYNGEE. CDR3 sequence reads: CASSATGRNEKLFF. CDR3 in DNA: TGTGCCAGCAGCGCGACAGGGCGTAATGAAAAACTGTTTTTT.

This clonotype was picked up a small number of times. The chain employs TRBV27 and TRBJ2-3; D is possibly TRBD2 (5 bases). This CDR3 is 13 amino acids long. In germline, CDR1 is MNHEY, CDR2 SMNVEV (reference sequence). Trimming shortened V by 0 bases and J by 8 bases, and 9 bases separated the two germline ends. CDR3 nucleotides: TGTGCCAGCAGTTTATCGATGAGCGGTACGCAGTATTTT. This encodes CASSLSMSGTQYF.

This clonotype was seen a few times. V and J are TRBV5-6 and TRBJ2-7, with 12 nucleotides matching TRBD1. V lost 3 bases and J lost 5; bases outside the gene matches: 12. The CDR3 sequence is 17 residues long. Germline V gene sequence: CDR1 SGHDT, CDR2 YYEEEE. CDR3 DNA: TGTGCCAGCAGCTGGTATAGCGGGACAGGGGGCAGGGACGAGCAGTACTTC. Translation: CASSWYSGTGGRDEQYF.

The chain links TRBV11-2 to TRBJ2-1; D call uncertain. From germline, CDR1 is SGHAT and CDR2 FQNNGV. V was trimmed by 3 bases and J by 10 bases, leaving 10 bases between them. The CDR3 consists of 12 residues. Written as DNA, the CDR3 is TGTGCCAGCAGCTTTGCGACCCTAGAGCAGTTCTTC. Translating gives CASSFATLEQFF.

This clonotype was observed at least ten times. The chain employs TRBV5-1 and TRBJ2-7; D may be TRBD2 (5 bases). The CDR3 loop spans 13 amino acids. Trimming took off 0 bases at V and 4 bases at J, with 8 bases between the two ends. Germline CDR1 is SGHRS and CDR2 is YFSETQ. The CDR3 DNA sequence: TGCGCCAGCAGCTTGGCGGGAAATTACGAGCAGTACTTC. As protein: CASSLAGNYEQYF.

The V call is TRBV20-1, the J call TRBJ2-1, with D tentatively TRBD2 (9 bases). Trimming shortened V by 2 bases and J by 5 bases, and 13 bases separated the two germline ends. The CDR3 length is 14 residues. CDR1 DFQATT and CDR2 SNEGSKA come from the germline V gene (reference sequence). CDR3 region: CSARLAGQDNEQFF. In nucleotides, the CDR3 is TGCAGTGCTAGACTAGCGGGACAGGACAATGAGCAGTTCTTC.

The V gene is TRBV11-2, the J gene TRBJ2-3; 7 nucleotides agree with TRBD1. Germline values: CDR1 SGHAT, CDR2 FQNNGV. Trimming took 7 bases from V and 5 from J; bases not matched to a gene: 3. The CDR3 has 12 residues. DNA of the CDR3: TGTGCCAGCAAACAGGGGTTAGATACGCAGTATTTT. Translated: CASKQGLDTQYF.

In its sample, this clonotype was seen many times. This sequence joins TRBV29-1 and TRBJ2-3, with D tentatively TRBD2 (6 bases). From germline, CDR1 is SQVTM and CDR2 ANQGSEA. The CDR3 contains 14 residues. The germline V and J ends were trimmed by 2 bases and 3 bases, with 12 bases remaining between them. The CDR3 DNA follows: TGCAGCGTTGAAACCCACCGGGAGACAGATACGCAGTATTTT. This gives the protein CSVETHRETDTQYF.

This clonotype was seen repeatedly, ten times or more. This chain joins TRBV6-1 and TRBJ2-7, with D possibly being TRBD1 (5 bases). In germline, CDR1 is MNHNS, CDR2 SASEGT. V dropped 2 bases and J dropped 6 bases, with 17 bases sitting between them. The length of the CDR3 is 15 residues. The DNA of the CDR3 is TGTGCCAGCAGTGAATGGGTCAGGGAAAGTTTCGAGCAGTACTTC. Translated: CASSEWVRESFEQYF.

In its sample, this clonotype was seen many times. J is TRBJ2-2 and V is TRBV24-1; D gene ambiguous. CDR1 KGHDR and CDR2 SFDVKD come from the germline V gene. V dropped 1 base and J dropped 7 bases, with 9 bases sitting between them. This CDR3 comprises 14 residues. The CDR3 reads CATSDLREDGELFF. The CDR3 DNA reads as TGTGCCACCAGTGATTTAAGGGAAGACGGGGAGCTGTTTTTT.